This T cell receptor (beta chain) was captured in a study of T cell clusters in autoimmune cytopenias (dated by TCRdb to about 2019). Regarding the study in general: The median TRB sequencing depth was roughly 56,000 reads per sample, and the median number of distinct TRB clonotypes was around 2,500 per sample. The study was designed to test whether a disease-specific immune repertoire signature usable as a blood-based biomarker is carried by autoimmune cytopenia patients. In autoimmune cytopenia patients, peripheral blood TRB and IGH repertoires were sequenced during active disease and over treatment follow-up, together with healthy, CLL and autoimmune hepatitis controls.

The full study reports these points: The TRB repertoire shifts, including less even repertoires in secondary cytopenia and CLL, mostly reflected lymphoma bias and not autoimmunity. The cluster-lack signature was not observed for secondary cytopenia versus CLL, as the signature was apparently masked by the dominant lymphoma-associated repertoire. A lack of physiological T cell clusters in primary autoimmune cytopenia patients was suggested by GLIPH, as 51 clusters were found to be exclusive to healthy donors versus some 18 exclusive to patients. Healthy donors had almost three times as many exclusive TRB clusters as active autoimmune hepatitis patients, a finding consistent with an autoimmunity-wide signature. The T cell clusters were defined only in silico, and the functional role of the clusters still needed to be validated experimentally.

Going by frequency, this clonotype is medium-sized (0.01 to 0.1%); no count is logged. Its recognized antigen is unknown. Its CDR3 holds 16 amino acids, cysteine through phenylalanine. No DNA is listed. Taken from the germline V gene, the CDR1 and CDR2 loops are MNHNS and SASEGT. Each sample's TRB amplification started from roughly 260 ng of peripheral blood genomic DNA, which corresponds to approximately 37,500 genome equivalents. TRB rearrangements were amplified by multiplex PCR using a touch-down protocol with TRB-A and TRB-B primer pools mixed in one tube. Two consecutive PCR reactions with Phusion HS II polymerase added Illumina adapters and sample indices to the amplicons. The amplicons were gel-purified using the NucleoSpin Gel and PCR Clean-up kit, after which quantification was performed by Qubit and quality was checked on an Agilent 2100 Bioanalyzer. Sequencing of the libraries was done on an Illumina MiSeq with paired-end, single-indexed, 600-cycle runs. The original pipeline was this. MiXCR version 2.1.12, together with the default MiXCR reference library, was used to align and assemble the TRB reads. A clone was defined by each unique CDR3 nucleotide sequence, and analysis was restricted to productive sequences with at least two reads. Repertoire diversity was assessed by alpha-parameterized diversity profiles (alpha 0 to 5), including Shannon (alpha 1) and Simpson (alpha 2) indices, computed with an R script. The tcR package was used to compute combinatorial TRB VJ usage, and cohorts were compared on this usage by principal component analysis with ade4. GLIPH clustering of TCRbeta CDR3s was carried out on cohort pairs matched by age and read depth, and cluster frequencies were compared by Wilcoxon test. TCRdb reprocessed the reads and provides one entry for every CDR3 protein sequence; no DNA is given. These V and J calls originate from TCRdb's pipeline instead of the authors' own analysis. The sample's clone listing holds about 630 distinct CDR3 sequences. The ten most abundant clones make up around 25% of the sample.

Separately, the same data were catalogued under a study of T cell repertoires in aging, cancer and after chemotherapy. According to the second study: Donors spanned six age groups from 30 or younger to 70 or older, with at least three individuals per group. In the hematological group, paired pre- and post-chemotherapy samples were obtained from chronic lymphocytic leukemia patients treated with fludarabine- or bendamustine-based regimens. The full dataset contained 8.5 million to 10 million TCR reads. Compared with age-matched healthy donors, untreated patients with hematological or solid cancers had significantly lower TCR diversity and higher clonality in blood. In healthy donors, the decline in TCR diversity with age was mainly explained by loss of richness, whereas in cancer patients loss of evenness was also found to contribute. Median generation probability increased over the chemotherapy interval in both cancer cohorts, suggesting repertoire reconstitution through rebound thymic output. It was noted by the authors that conclusions about immunological memory after chemotherapy cannot be drawn from the repertoire data. Hematological cancer patients had lymphoid organ infiltration, which may itself impair thymic emigration or peripheral T cell expansion. Peripheral blood TCR beta repertoires from healthy donors and cancer patients were profiled to examine immunoaging and T cell reconstitution after chemotherapy. Alongside under 100 healthy donors serving as a reference group, the cohort included approximately 220 cancer patients, of whom some 91 had hematological cancers and 110 to 140 had solid cancers. TRB sequences were processed with MiXCR versions 2.12 and 3.0.5. Shannon diversity, evenness, clonality (one minus evenness), and alpha-parameterized diversity profiles from alpha 0 to 5 were included as repertoire metrics. The IGoR algorithm was used to compute generation probabilities of clones in paired pre- and post-chemotherapy samples.

This clonotype originated in a human donor with an autoimmune cytopenia or autoimmune hepatitis (not recorded which). The chain employs TRBV6-1 and TRBJ1-1; TCRdb selects TRBD1, and the lack of DNA leaves this call unchecked. The sample was peripheral blood. This receptor has the CDR3 CASSTGTGGVNTEAFF.